Listed here are 14 T cell receptor beta chains from one sample, sequenced in a study of early T cells in non-severe SARS-CoV-2 infection. TCRdb called the 5' RACE reads again in MiXCR, with one record for every CDR3 protein. The table lists 65,000 to 95,000 distinct CDR3 sequences, about a sixth of them singletons, with about 3% in the top ten. Material for sequencing was whole blood. These receptors were collected from an adult who was a healthcare worker with PCR-confirmed SARS-CoV-2 infection or an uninfected control (not recorded which).

The chain carries TRBV5-1 and TRBJ2-7; D is unclear. The CDR3 extends over 14 amino acids. Between the trimmed V and J ends, which lost 0 bases and 5 bases, there was a span of 12 bases. Germline V gives CDR1 SGHRS, CDR2 YFSETQ. The CDR3 protein is CASSLVGTNDEQYF. CDR3 nucleotide sequence: TGCGCCAGCAGCTTGGTTGGCACTAACGACGAGCAGTACTTC. The variable domain in full, with the rest retrieved from reference TRBV5-1 and TRBJ2-7, is KAGVTQTPRYLIKTRGQQVTLSCSPISGHRSVSWYQQTPGQGLQFLFEYFSETQRNKGNFPGRFSGRQFSNSRSEMNVSTLELGDSALYLCASSLVGTNDEQYFGPGTRLTVT.

The sample holds a few counts of this clonotype. The rearrangement uses TRBV19 and TRBJ2-2, with D uncertain. There are 15 residues in the CDR3. The V gene's germline CDR1 is LNHDA and CDR2 SQIVND (reference sequence). Trimming pared 6 bases from V and 1 base from J, leaving 12 bases between. CDR3 nucleotides: TGTGCCAGTAGGAAGAACCCCGGGAACACCGGGGAGCTGTTTTTT. Amino acid sequence: CASRKNPGNTGELFF.

The chain recombines TRBV11-2 with TRBJ2-2; D possibly corresponds to TRBD1 (6 bases). Germline CDR1 and CDR2: SGHAT and FQNNGV. Deletions cut 6 bases from V and 0 bases from J, with 14 bases between. The CDR3 loop spans 16 amino acids. DNA of the CDR3: TGTGCCAGCAGTTCCATACGGACAGCGAACACCGGGGAGCTGTTTTTT. Amino acids: CASSSIRTANTGELFF.

A few counts support this clonotype. The J gene is TRBJ2-1, the V gene TRBV20-1; the D is unclear. V was shortened by 4 bases and J by 3 bases, with 10 bases between the two germline ends. CDR3 length equals 13 residues. Germline assignment: CDR1 DFQATT and CDR2 SNEGSKA (reference sequence). The CDR3 bases are TGCAGTGCTACCGAGACCTACTACAATGAGCAGTTCTTC. Amino acids: CSATETYYNEQFF.

This clonotype has more than one count but fewer than ten. The gene calls are TRBV10-3 and TRBJ2-2; D not certain. With 8 bases removed from V and 2 bases from J, the gap between germline ends came to 12 bases. Germline-derived CDR1 and CDR2 are ENHRY and SYGVKD. The CDR3 covers 14 residues. CDR3 DNA sequence: TGTGCCATCGGGGAAGCGACCAACACCGGGGAGCTGTTTTTT. Translation gives CAIGEATNTGELFF.

The V gene is TRBV11-2, the J gene TRBJ1-1; D is perhaps TRBD1 (6 bases). The CDR3 is made up of 15 amino acids. Trimming shortened V by 3 bases and J by 3 bases, and 14 bases separated the two germline ends. Germline values: CDR1 SGHAT, CDR2 FQNNGV. The CDR3: CASSFHGAGDTEAFF. CDR3 coding DNA: TGTGCCAGCAGCTTCCACGGGGCAGGGGACACTGAAGCTTTCTTT. The whole variable domain, filled in from reference TRBV11-2 and TRBJ1-1, reads EAGVAQSPRYKIIEKRQSVAFWCNPISGHATLYWYQQILGQGPKLLIQFQNNGVVDDSQLPKDRFSAERLKGVDSTLKIQPAKLEDSAVYLCASSFHGAGDTEAFFGQGTRLTVV.

This clonotype was detected many times. The chain uses TRBV7-2 and TRBJ2-7; no clear D gene. The germline V gene has CDR1 SGHTA and CDR2 FQGNSA. This CDR3 has 15 amino acids. The ends were cut back, 3 bases at V and 0 bases at J, with 12 bases in the middle. DNA for the CDR3: TGTGCCAGCAGCTTCGCGGCCCTTAGCTCCTACGAGCAGTACTTC. Translated, it gives CASSFAALSSYEQYF.

This chain uses TRBV20-1 with TRBJ1-2, with no clear D. CDR1 and CDR2 from the germline V gene are DFQATT and SNEGSKA (reference sequence). Trimming shortened V by 0 bases and J by 4 bases, and 12 bases separated the two germline ends. The CDR3 is made up of 14 amino acids. Written as DNA, the CDR3 is TGCAGTGCTAGAGATGGGAACAGCTTCTATGGCTACACCTTC. It is translated as CSARDGNSFYGYTF.

This clonotype has a handful of counts. The V and J genes are TRBV4-2 and TRBJ2-2, with 13 bases identical to TRBD2. CDR1 LGHNA and CDR2 YNFKEQ come from the germline V gene. This CDR3 spans 17 amino acids. With V trimmed by 5 bases and J by 8 bases, 11 bases remained unmatched. The CDR3 DNA sequence: TGTGCCAGCAGCTCCTACACTAGCGGGAGGGTCTTGGGGGAGCTGTTTTTT. This gives the protein CASSSYTSGRVLGELFF.

In its sample, this clonotype was seen a few times. The V call is TRBV14, the J call TRBJ2-5, with no clear D. Germline values: CDR1 SGHDN, CDR2 FVKESK. The CDR3 length is 13 residues. The V and J ends lost 4 bases and 2 bases respectively, with 8 bases between them. The CDR3 DNA reads TGTGCCAGCAGCCTGTTGAGGCAAGAGACCCAGTACTTC. Translated, it gives CASSLLRQETQYF.

This clonotype was picked up a small number of times. CDR3 region: CASSYWTGGMYEQYF. The CDR3 DNA reads TGTGCCAGCAGTTACTGGACAGGGGGCATGTACGAGCAGTACTTC. The chain uses TRBV6-6 and TRBJ2-7, with 11 bases aligning to TRBD1. The CDR3 runs to 15 residues. The germline V gene has CDR1 MNHNY and CDR2 SVGAGI (reference sequence). Trimming at V came to 1 base and at J to 4 bases, leaving 3 bases not matched to a gene.

This clonotype was picked up a small number of times. This chain uses TRBV21-1 with TRBJ1-5; TRBD1 reflects the table's D call only, with no check against the DNA. TRBV21-1 is assigned pseudogene status. The CDR3 consists of 18 residues. In DNA form, the CDR3 reads TGTGCCAGCAGCAAGTTTAAATGGAGGACAGGGTTCTCTCAGCCCCAGCATTTT. Translating gives CASSKFKWRTGFSQPQHF.

The V and J genes are TRBV12-5 and TRBJ1-2; D unclear. This CDR3 is 11 amino acids long. Trimming removed 4 bases at V and 8 bases at J, with 8 bases between. Germline lookup yields CDR1 LGHNT and CDR2 FRNRAP. The CDR3 region is CASGSGDGYTF. The CDR3 coding sequence is TGTGCTAGTGGTTCCGGCGACGGCTACACCTTC.

The chain carries TRBV11-2 and TRBJ2-3; D is uncertain. Germline V gene data show CDR1 as SGHAT and CDR2 as FQNNGV. V was cut by 4 bases and J by 2 bases, with 13 bases left in between. The CDR3 runs to 15 residues. The CDR3 spells CASSSEPVPTDTQYF. The CDR3, as DNA: TGTGCCAGCAGCTCGGAGCCTGTTCCCACAGATACGCAGTATTTT.